This is a list of T cell receptor beta chains from one sample in a study of blood T cell repertoires in COVID-19. The protocol was immunoSEQ multiplex PCR, while the TCRdb copy is restricted to in-frame clones and leaves out a portion. The sample yields 70,000 to 90,000 clones, under 80% seen once. Sequencing was carried out using peripheral blood. The receptors shown here come from a human donor with acute or convalescent COVID-19. The donor label of this sample is uncertain. CDR3s include the opening cysteine and the closing phenylalanine or tryptophan. Fields, in order: J gene, clone size, D gene, V gene, CDR3 protein, CDR3 DNA. A D gene is named only where the DNA matches it firmly. Only some rows state a clone size, as once, few, many or a class for expanded clones.

>TRBJ2-2|-|-|TRBV6-5
CASRATGLNTGELFF
TGTGCCAGCAGAGCCACAGGGTTGAACACCGGGGAGCTGTTTTTT
>TRBJ1-3|-|-|TRBV5-4
CASSFGITGGNTIYF
TGTGCCAGCAGCTTCGGGATTACGGGGGGAAACACCATATATTTT
>TRBJ1-2|-|TRBD1|TRBV7-9
CASSPGQENYGYTF
TGTGCCAGCAGCCCGGGACAGGAAAACTATGGCTACACCTTC
>TRBJ2-5|-|-|TRBV18
CASSRQETQYF
TGTGCCAGCTCTCGTCAAGAGACCCAGTACTTC
>TRBJ1-1|-|-|TRBV5-1
CASSFGGARNTEAFF
TGCGCCAGCAGCTTTGGGGGGGCTAGGAACACTGAAGCTTTCTTT
>TRBJ1-1|-|-|TRBV5-1
CASSLAPSIGDTEAFF
TGCGCCAGCAGCTTGGCCCCCTCTATAGGGGACACTGAAGCTTTCTTT
>TRBJ2-1|-|-|TRBV20-1
CSGGIYNEQFF
TGCAGTGGCGGGATCTACAATGAGCAGTTCTTC
>TRBJ1-3|-|-|TRBV18
CASSPDRPSGNTIYF
TGTGCCAGCTCACCCGACAGGCCGTCTGGAAACACCATATATTTT
>TRBJ1-2|once|-|TRBV5-6
CASSLERGQRSLGYTF
TGTGCCAGCAGCTTGGAACGAGGTCAGCGAAGCCTGGGCTACACCTTC
>TRBJ1-5|-|-|TRBV28
CASLVGGSHQPQHF
TGTGCCAGCCTAGTTGGGGGGTCCCATCAGCCCCAGCATTTT
>TRBJ2-3|-|TRBD1|TRBV24-1
CATSDRRGQGTTDTQYF
TGTGCCACCAGTGATCGCCGGGGACAGGGGACCACAGATACGCAGTATTTT
>TRBJ2-5|few|TRBD2|TRBV27
CASTGRTIAGGRETQYF
TGTGCCAGCACGGGCAGGACTATAGCGGGGGGGAGAGAGACCCAGTACTTC
>TRBJ2-2|-|-|TRBV5-1
CASSLSGSPGELFF
TGCGCCAGCAGCTTGTCGGGGAGTCCCGGGGAGCTGTTTTTT
>TRBJ2-7|-|-|TRBV6-6
CASCRGYEQYF
TGTGCCAGCTGTAGGGGCTACGAGCAGTACTTC
>TRBJ2-2|few|TRBD2|TRBV28
CASSPGGLNTGELFF
TGTGCCAGCAGTCCGGGAGGACTGAACACCGGGGAGCTGTTTTTT
>TRBJ2-5|-|TRBD2|TRBV7-2
CASSPLAGESETQYF
TGTGCCAGCAGCCCACTAGCGGGAGAGTCAGAGACCCAGTACTTC
>TRBJ1-2|-|-|TRBV5-1
CASSLTAPNYGYTF
TGCGCCAGCAGCTTGACAGCCCCTAACTATGGCTACACCTTC
>TRBJ1-3|-|-|TRBV18
CASSLERSGNTIYF
TGTGCCAGCTCACTCGAGAGGTCTGGAAACACCATATATTTT
>TRBJ2-3|-|TRBD2|TRBV15
CATLNEASGGTDTQYF
TGTGCCACCCTAAACGAGGCTAGCGGGGGGACAGATACGCAGTATTTT
>TRBJ2-2|-|-|TRBV30
CAWSGGTENTGELFF
TGTGCCTGGAGTGGCGGGACGGAGAACACCGGGGAGCTGTTTTTT
>TRBJ1-2|many|-|TRBV24-1
CATSDGDIVNYGYTF
TGTGCCACCAGTGATGGGGACATCGTAAACTATGGCTACACCTTC
>TRBJ2-1|-|TRBD2|TRBV3-1/TRBV3-2
CASSQGLAGSYNEQFF
TGTGCCAGCAGCCAAGGACTAGCGGGGTCCTACAATGAGCAGTTCTTC
>TRBJ1-2|-|-|TRBV6-5
CASRQASNYGYTF
TGTGCCTCAAGACAGGCCTCGAACTATGGCTACACCTTC
>TRBJ2-3|-|TRBD1|TRBV19
CASSIAATGAEDTQYF
TGTGCCAGTAGTATAGCGGCGACAGGGGCCGAGGATACGCAGTATTTT
>TRBJ2-1|-|TRBD2|TRBV4-3
CASSLGPGLAGRGNEQFF
TGCGCCAGCAGCCTCGGACCGGGACTAGCGGGTCGCGGGAATGAGCAGTTCTTC
>TRBJ2-2|-|-|TRBV27
CASSTLGTGGSGELFF
TGTGCCAGCAGTACCTTGGGCACGGGGGGCTCCGGGGAGCTGTTTTTT
>TRBJ1-2|-|-|TRBV15
CATSRESNYGYTF
TGTGCCACCAGCAGAGAGAGCAACTATGGCTACACCTTC
>TRBJ2-2|-|-|TRBV7-8
CASSLGPEVPGELFF
TGTGCCAGCAGCTTAGGGCCAGAAGTTCCCGGGGAGCTGTTTTTT
>TRBJ2-3|few|TRBD2|TRBV30
CAWKTGRAWGTQYF
TGTGCCTGGAAAACCGGGAGGGCCTGGGGTACGCAGTATTTT
>TRBJ2-7|-|TRBD1|TRBV20-1
CSARTGGEQYF
TGCAGTGCCCGCACAGGGGGCGAGCAGTACTTC
>TRBJ2-1|-|TRBD1|TRBV5-1
CASSPRTGEGGEQFF
TGCGCCAGCAGCCCCAGGACAGGGGAGGGGGGTGAGCAGTTCTTC
>TRBJ1-2|-|-|TRBV20-1
CSASRGNYGYTF
TGCAGTGCTAGTAGGGGGAACTATGGCTACACCTTC
>TRBJ2-3|-|-|TRBV5-1
CASSLGGSSDTQYF
TGCGCCAGCAGCTTGGGAGGTTCCTCGGATACGCAGTATTTT
>TRBJ1-1|-|-|TRBV5-1
CASSSTGGGTEAFF
TGCGCCAGCAGCTCGACAGGAGGAGGCACTGAAGCTTTCTTT
>TRBJ1-2|few|TRBD1|TRBV2
CASSESRVGTGGYTF
TGTGCCAGCAGTGAATCGAGGGTAGGGACAGGTGGCTACACCTTC
>TRBJ2-7|-|TRBD2|TRBV5-6
CASSLGASGNGEQYF
TGTGCCAGCAGCTTGGGGGCTAGCGGGAACGGCGAGCAGTACTTC
>TRBJ2-4|once|TRBD1|TRBV11-2
CASSLRVPTGAKNIQYF
TGTGCCAGCAGCTTAAGGGTTCCGACAGGGGCCAAAAACATTCAGTACTTC
>TRBJ1-5|few|TRBD1|TRBV7-6
CASSLMSGTANQPQHF
TGTGCCAGCAGCTTAATGTCTGGGACAGCGAATCAGCCCCAGCATTTT
>TRBJ1-4|few|TRBD1|TRBV28
CAIQGGNNEKLFF
TGTGCCATCCAGGGGGGCAATAATGAAAAACTGTTTTTT
>TRBJ2-7|-|TRBD1|TRBV3-1/TRBV3-2
CASSQDVGTGSDEQYF
TGTGCCAGCAGCCAAGACGTTGGGACAGGCTCGGACGAGCAGTACTTC
>TRBJ2-5|-|-|TRBV28
CASSSRGVRETQYF
TGTGCCAGCAGCTCCAGGGGGGTCCGGGAGACCCAGTACTTC
>TRBJ1-5|-|-|TRBV12-3/TRBV12-4
CASSLARNQPQHF
TGTGCCAGCAGTTTAGCGAGGAATCAGCCCCAGCATTTT
>TRBJ2-1|-|TRBD2|TRBV18
CASSPPSGTTIWQFF
TGTGCCAGCTCACCACCGTCCGGGACTACAATTTGGCAGTTCTTC
>TRBJ1-6|-|TRBD1|TRBV9
CASRTGAYNSPLHF
TGTGCCAGCAGGACAGGGGCCTATAATTCACCCCTCCACTTT
>TRBJ1-6|-|-|TRBV6-2/TRBV6-3
CASSYSPGLDDAYNSPLHF
TGTGCCAGCAGTTACTCGCCAGGCTTGGATGACGCCTATAATTCACCCCTCCACTTT
>TRBJ1-2|-|-|TRBV6-1
CASSERGTSYGYTF
TGTGCCAGCAGTGAACGGGGAACCTCCTATGGCTACACCTTC
>TRBJ1-5|-|-|TRBV27
CASSPRAALNQPQHF
TGTGCCAGCAGTCCCCGAGCGGCCCTCAATCAGCCCCAGCATTTT